This T cell receptor (beta chain) was captured in a study of cytomegalovirus exposure and HLA in healthy donors. Study observations and caveats: Certain sequence variants were highly shared and formed a cluster, and this cluster was likely a sequencing artifact.

After removal of 3 bases from V and 4 bases from J, the junction contained 7 bases not matched to a gene. CDR1 is SGHRS, CDR2 YFSETQ, per germline. This CDR3 has 15 amino acids. About this clone: Its target is not known.

The PCR employed 60 Vbeta primers together with 13 Jbeta primers. Clones were sequenced by immunoSEQ multiplex PCR, and TCRdb holds only the in-frame ones, with some missing. This sample's table has roughly 140,000 clones. The V call is TRBV5-1, the J call TRBJ2-1, with 7 bases aligning to TRBD1. What was sequenced was PBMCs. The TCR was taken from a male donor in good health and CMV-seronegative. This CDR3 is CASSSLTGSYNEQFF. CDR3 nucleotide sequence: TGCGCCAGCAGCTCCCTGACAGGGTCTTACAATGAGCAGTTCTTC.